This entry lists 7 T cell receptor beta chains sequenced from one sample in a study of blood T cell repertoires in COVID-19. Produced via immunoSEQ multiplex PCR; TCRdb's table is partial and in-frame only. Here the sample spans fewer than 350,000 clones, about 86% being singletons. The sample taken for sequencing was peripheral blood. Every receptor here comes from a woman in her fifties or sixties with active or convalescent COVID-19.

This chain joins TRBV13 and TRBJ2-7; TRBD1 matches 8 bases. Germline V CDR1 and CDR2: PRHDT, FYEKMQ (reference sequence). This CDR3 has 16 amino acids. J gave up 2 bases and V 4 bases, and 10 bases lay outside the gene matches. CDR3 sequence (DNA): TGTGCCAGCAGCTGGACAGGGCGCCCGCAGACCTACGAGCAGTACTTC. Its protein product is CASSWTGRPQTYEQYF.

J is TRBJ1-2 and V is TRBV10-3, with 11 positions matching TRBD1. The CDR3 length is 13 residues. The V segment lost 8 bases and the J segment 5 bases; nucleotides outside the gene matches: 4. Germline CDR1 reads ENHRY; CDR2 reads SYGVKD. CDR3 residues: CAIGQGAGYGYTF. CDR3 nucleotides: TGTGCCATCGGACAGGGGGCAGGATATGGCTACACCTTC.

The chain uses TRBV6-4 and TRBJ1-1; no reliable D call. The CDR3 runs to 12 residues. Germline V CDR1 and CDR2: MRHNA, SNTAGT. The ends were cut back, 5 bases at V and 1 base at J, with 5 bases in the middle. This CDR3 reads CASSLANTEAFF. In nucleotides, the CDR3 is TGTGCCAGCAGTTTGGCGAACACTGAAGCTTTCTTT.

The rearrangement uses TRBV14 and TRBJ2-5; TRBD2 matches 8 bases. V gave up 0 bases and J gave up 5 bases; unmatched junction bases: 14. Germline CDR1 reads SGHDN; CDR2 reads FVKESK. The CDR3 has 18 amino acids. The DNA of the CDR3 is TGTGCCAGCAGCCAAGATCTTAAAGGCCGGGGGGGCTGGGAGACCCAGTACTTC. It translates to CASSQDLKGRGGWETQYF.

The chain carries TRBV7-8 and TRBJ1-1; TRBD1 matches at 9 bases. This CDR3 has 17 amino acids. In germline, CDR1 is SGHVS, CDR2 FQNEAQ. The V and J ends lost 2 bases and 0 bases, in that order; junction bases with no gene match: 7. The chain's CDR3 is CASSLLGTGKMNTEAFF. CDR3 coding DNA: TGTGCCAGCAGCTTATTGGGGACAGGGAAGATGAACACTGAAGCTTTCTTT.

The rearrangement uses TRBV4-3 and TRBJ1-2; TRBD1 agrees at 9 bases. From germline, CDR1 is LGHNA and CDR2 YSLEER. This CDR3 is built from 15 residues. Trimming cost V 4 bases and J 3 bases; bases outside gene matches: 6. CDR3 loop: CASSPRDRGDYGYTF. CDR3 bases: TGCGCCAGCAGCCCGCGCGACAGGGGGGACTATGGCTACACCTTC.

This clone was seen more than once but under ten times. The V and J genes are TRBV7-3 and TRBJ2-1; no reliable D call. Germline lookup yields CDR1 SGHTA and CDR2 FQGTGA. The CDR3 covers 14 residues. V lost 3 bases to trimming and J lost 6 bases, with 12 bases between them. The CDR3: CASSLKVYPNEQFF. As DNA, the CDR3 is TGTGCCAGCAGCTTGAAAGTCTATCCCAATGAGCAGTTCTTC. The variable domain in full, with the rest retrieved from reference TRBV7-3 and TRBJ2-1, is GAGVSQTPSNKVTEKGKYVELRCDPISGHTALYWYRQSLGQGPEFLIYFQGTGAADDSGLPNDRFFAVRPEGSVSTLKIQRTERGDSAVYLCASSLKVYPNEQFFGPGTRLTVL.